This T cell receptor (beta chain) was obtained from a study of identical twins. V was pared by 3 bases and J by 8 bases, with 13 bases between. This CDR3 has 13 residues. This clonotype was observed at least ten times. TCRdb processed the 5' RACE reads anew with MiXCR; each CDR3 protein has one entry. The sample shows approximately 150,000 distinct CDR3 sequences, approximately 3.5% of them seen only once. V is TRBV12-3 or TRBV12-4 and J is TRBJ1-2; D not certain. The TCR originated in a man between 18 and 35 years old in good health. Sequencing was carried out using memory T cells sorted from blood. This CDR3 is CASSLADSLGYTF. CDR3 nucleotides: TGTGCCAGCAGTTTGGCAGATTCCTTGGGCTACACCTTC.